The T cell receptor (beta chain) under discussion was sequenced for a study of prognosis after radiotherapy for stage I lung cancer. Multiplex PCR, run in two rounds, amplified TCR beta CDR3 from genomic DNA. Round-one PCR had primers specific to each TRBV and TRBJ gene. TCRdb itself ran the multiplex PCR reads through MiXCR, one entry per CDR3 protein. This table has around 26,000 distinct CDR3 sequences, around 45% appearing once. This clonotype was picked up a small number of times. It may be a read error: a sequence one base away is much more abundant. The CDR3 extends over 15 amino acids. Trimming cost V 3 bases and J 8 bases; bases outside gene matches: 10. Germline V lookup: CDR1 SGDLS, CDR2 YYNGEE.

J is TRBJ2-1 and V is TRBV9; 8 positions agree with TRBD1. Specimen: PBMCs, collected before or after stereotactic body radiation therapy (not recorded which). The receptor was isolated from a donor aged 50 or older with non-small cell lung cancer. The CDR3 DNA follows: TGTGCCAGCAGCGGTCGGACAGGGAGCCGGGATGAGCAGTTCTTC. This sequence encodes CASSGRTGSRDEQFF.